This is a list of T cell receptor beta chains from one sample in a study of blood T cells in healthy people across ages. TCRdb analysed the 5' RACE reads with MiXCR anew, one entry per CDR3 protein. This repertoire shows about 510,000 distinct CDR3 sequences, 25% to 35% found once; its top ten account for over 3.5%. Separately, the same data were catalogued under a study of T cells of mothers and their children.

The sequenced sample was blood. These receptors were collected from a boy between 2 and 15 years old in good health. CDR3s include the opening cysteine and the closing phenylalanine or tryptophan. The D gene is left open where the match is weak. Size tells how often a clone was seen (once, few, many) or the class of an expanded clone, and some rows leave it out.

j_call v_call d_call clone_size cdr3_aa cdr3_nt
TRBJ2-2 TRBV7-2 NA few CASRGTQENTGELFF TGTGCCAGCAGAGGGACCCAAGAGAACACCGGGGAGCTGTTTTTT
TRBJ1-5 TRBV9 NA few CASSVAVGQPQHF TGTGCCAGCAGCGTAGCGGTTGGGCAGCCCCAGCATTTT
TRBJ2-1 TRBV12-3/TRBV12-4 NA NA CASSLYNGFRSSNPNNEQFF TGTGCCAGCAGTCTCTATAACGGGTTCCGCTCCAGTAACCCCAACAATGAGCAGTTCTTC
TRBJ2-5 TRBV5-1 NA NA CASSLGAHQGETQYF TGCGCCAGCAGCTTGGGGGCCCACCAAGGAGAGACCCAGTACTTC
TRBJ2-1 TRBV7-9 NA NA CASSQATYPNEQFF TGTGCCAGCAGCCAAGCAACCTACCCCAATGAGCAGTTCTTC
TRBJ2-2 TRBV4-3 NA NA CASSQDLGVGGELFF TGCGCCAGCAGCCAAGACTTAGGGGTGGGCGGGGAGCTGTTTTTT
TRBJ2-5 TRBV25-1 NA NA CASSEFEGRQYQETQYF TGTGCCAGCAGTGAATTCGAGGGACGCCAGTACCAAGAGACCCAGTACTTC
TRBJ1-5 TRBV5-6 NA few CASSLLGQGLHQPQHF TGTGCCAGCAGCTTGCTAGGGCAGGGACTACACCAGCCCCAGCATTTT
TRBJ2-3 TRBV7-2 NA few CASSHLTGLGTDTQYF TGTGCCAGCAGCCACCTGACAGGACTTGGAACAGATACGCAGTATTTT
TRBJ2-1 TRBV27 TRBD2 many CASSLSGSSYNEQFF TGTGCCAGCAGCTTAAGCGGGAGCTCCTACAATGAGCAGTTCTTC
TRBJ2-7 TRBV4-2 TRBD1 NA CASSQTGAAIYEQYF TGTGCCAGCAGCCAGACAGGGGCCGCAATCTACGAGCAGTACTTC
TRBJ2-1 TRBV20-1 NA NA CSARDYAGLGNEQFF TGCAGTGCTAGAGATTATGCGGGGCTAGGGAATGAGCAGTTCTTC
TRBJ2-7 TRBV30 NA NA CAWIAGQGGYEQYF TGTGCCTGGATTGCGGGGCAGGGCGGCTACGAGCAGTACTTC
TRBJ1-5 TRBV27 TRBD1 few CASSLNHRGQPQHF TGTGCCAGCAGTTTAAACCACAGGGGTCAGCCCCAGCATTTT
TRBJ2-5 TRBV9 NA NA CASSVDGRTLGETQYF TGTGCCAGCAGCGTCGACGGACGGACCCTAGGGGAGACCCAGTACTTC
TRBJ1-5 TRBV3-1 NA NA CASSARAGSGQPQHF TGTGCCAGCAGCGCCAGGGCGGGGTCGGGCCAGCCCCAGCATTTT
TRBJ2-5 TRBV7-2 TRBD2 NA CASSLSWASGPQETQYF TGTGCCAGCAGCTTAAGTTGGGCTAGCGGGCCCCAAGAGACCCAGTACTTC
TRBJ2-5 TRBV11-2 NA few CASRTRGRLGETQYF TGTGCCAGCAGGACCCGGGGGCGCTTAGGGGAGACCCAGTACTTC
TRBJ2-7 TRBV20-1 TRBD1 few CSASKGTGGSYEQYF TGCAGTGCTAGTAAGGGGACAGGGGGTAGCTACGAGCAGTACTTC
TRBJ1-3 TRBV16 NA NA CASSHLSRNTIYF TGTGCCAGCAGCCATCTCTCCAGAAACACCATATATTTT
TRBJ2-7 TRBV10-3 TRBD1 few CAIRDGTGSYEQYF TGTGCCATCCGGGACGGGACAGGGTCCTACGAGCAGTACTTC
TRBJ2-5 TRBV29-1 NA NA CSVEDLRGNQETQYF TGCAGCGTTGAAGATCTAAGGGGAAACCAAGAGACCCAGTACTTC
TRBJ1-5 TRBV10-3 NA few CAIKEGTDQPQHF TGTGCCATCAAGGAGGGAACGGATCAGCCCCAGCATTTT
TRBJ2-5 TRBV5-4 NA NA CASSSQRPYRVLGQETQYF TGTGCCAGCAGCTCCCAAAGGCCTTACCGGGTTCTAGGCCAAGAGACCCAGTACTTC
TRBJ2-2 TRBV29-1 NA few CSAVGAGELFF TGCAGCGCCGTGGGGGCCGGGGAGCTGTTTTTT
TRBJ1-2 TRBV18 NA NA CASSPGRLYGYTF TGTGCCAGCTCACCGGGACGCCTCTATGGCTACACCTTC
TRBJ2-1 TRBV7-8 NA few CASSLARYVVDEQFF TGTGCCAGCAGCTTAGCGCGGTATGTGGTGGATGAGCAGTTCTTC
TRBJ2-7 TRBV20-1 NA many CSAAGTPLNEQYF TGCAGTGCCGCCGGGACTCCTCTAAACGAGCAGTACTTC
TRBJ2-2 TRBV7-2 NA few CASTFVRTANTGELFF TGTGCCAGCACCTTTGTGCGGACGGCGAACACCGGGGAGCTGTTTTTT
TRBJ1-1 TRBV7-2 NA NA CASSSAWSGPGAFF TGTGCCAGCAGCTCCGCGTGGTCAGGACCGGGGGCTTTCTTT
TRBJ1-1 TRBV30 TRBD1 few CAWSADRGSVAFF TGTGCCTGGAGTGCGGACAGGGGAAGTGTAGCTTTCTTT
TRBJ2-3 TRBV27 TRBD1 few CASSLGQGSTDTQYF TGTGCCAGCAGTTTAGGACAGGGTAGCACAGATACGCAGTATTTT
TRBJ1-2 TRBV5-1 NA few CASSLEAGLDGYTF TGCGCCAGCAGCTTGGAGGCCGGGTTGGATGGCTACACCTTC
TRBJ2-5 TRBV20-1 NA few CSVWAQETQYF TGCAGTGTATGGGCGCAAGAGACCCAGTACTTC
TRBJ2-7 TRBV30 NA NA CAWSSLYEQYF TGTGCCTGGAGTTCCCTCTACGAGCAGTACTTC
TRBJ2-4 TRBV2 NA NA CASSDGSPAHIQYF TGTGCCAGCAGTGACGGGAGTCCCGCCCACATTCAGTACTTC
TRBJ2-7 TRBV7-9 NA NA CASKSGLHYEQYF TGTGCCAGCAAGTCTGGACTCCACTACGAGCAGTACTTC
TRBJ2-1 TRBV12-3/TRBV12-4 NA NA CASKNRRDNEQFF TGTGCCAGCAAAAATAGACGGGACAATGAGCAGTTCTTC